Below are 12 T cell receptor beta chains sequenced from a single sample in a study of cytomegalovirus exposure and HLA in healthy donors. The protocol was immunoSEQ multiplex PCR, while the TCRdb copy is restricted to in-frame clones and leaves out a portion. The table records some 100,000 clones, about 85% of them present only once. Specimen: PBMCs. These receptors were obtained from a man aged 18 to 29 in good health and CMV-seropositive.

The chain is built from TRBV9 and TRBJ2-1; the D gene is possibly TRBD2 (6 bases). Trimming stripped 2 bases from V and 1 base from J, with 10 bases between. The CDR3 runs to 15 residues. In germline, CDR1 is SGDLS, CDR2 YYNGEE. CDR3 nucleotides: TGTGCCAGCAGCGTTACGGGGACTTCCTACAATGAGCAGTTCTTC. Translating it yields CASSVTGTSYNEQFF. Using reference TRBV9 and TRBJ2-1 for the parts outside the CDR3, the full variable domain is DSGVTQTPKHLITATGQRVTLRCSPRSGDLSVYWYQQSLDQGLQFLIQYYNGEERAKGNILERFSAQQFPDLHSELNLSSLELGDSALYFCASSVTGTSYNEQFFGPGTRLTVL.

V gene TRBV27 combines with J gene TRBJ2-5, with D perhaps matching TRBD2 (5 bases). The ends were cut back, 7 bases at V and 5 bases at J, with 14 bases in the middle. CDR3 length: 13 residues. Germline values: CDR1 MNHEY, CDR2 SMNVEV (reference sequence). CDR3 DNA: TGTGCCAGCAAGGTCCTGGGAGTGGAGACCCAGTACTTC. Amino acid sequence: CASKVLGVETQYF.

This sequence joins TRBV11-2 and TRBJ1-3; perhaps TRBD1 as D (6 bases). V was trimmed by 4 bases and J by 1 base, leaving 8 bases between them. Germline assignment: CDR1 SGHAT and CDR2 FQNNGV. CDR3 length equals 14 residues. In DNA, the CDR3 is TGTGCCAGCAGCTCAGGGGTATCTGGAAACACCATATATTTT. It translates to CASSSGVSGNTIYF. Combining the CDR3 with reference TRBV11-2 and TRBJ1-3 gives the whole variable domain EAGVAQSPRYKIIEKRQSVAFWCNPISGHATLYWYQQILGQGPKLLIQFQNNGVVDDSQLPKDRFSAERLKGVDSTLKIQPAKLEDSAVYLCASSSGVSGNTIYFGEGSWLTVV.

The gene calls are TRBV6-1 and TRBJ1-1, with a tentative D call TRBD1 (6 bases). Germline lookup yields CDR1 MNHNS and CDR2 SASEGT. This CDR3 contains 13 residues. V dropped 11 bases and J dropped 4 bases, with 17 bases sitting between them. The CDR3 here is CAAHRRGITEAFF. CDR3 in DNA: TGTGCCGCCCATCGTAGGGGGATCACTGAAGCTTTCTTT.

Only a few counts were recorded for this clone. The chain employs TRBV11-3 and TRBJ2-7; D perhaps matches TRBD2 (5 bases). The germline V gene has CDR1 SGHNT and CDR2 YENEEA. The CDR3 is 13 residues long. V lost 1 base, J lost 5 bases, and 9 bases lay in between. CDR3 region: CASSLGTSHEQYF. The CDR3 coding sequence is TGTGCCAGCAGCTTAGGGACTTCTCACGAGCAGTACTTC.

This clone was detected only a few times. The V call is TRBV7-2, the J call TRBJ1-2, with D perhaps TRBD1 (5 bases). V lost 1 base and J lost 2, with 8 bases in between. This CDR3 comprises 14 residues. CDR1 SGHTA and CDR2 FQGNSA come from the germline V gene. This chain's CDR3 is CASSLEGLNYGYTF. Written as DNA, the CDR3 is TGTGCCAGCAGCTTAGAGGGGCTAAACTATGGCTACACCTTC.

This clone was observed a few times. The CDR3 nucleotides read TGTGCCAGTAGTATAGGTGAGGGTTCACCCCTCCACTTT. This codes for CASSIGEGSPLHF. The chain carries TRBV19 and TRBJ1-6; no clear D. The CDR3 is 13 amino acids. Germline CDR1 is LNHDA and CDR2 is SQIVND (reference sequence). Trimming left V 1 base short and J 9 bases short, with 7 bases between.

This rearrangement joins TRBV7-9 to TRBJ2-3, with TRBD1 identical over 7 bases. The V gene's germline CDR1 is SEHNR and CDR2 FQNEAQ (reference sequence). CDR3 length: 17 amino acids. V shed 5 bases and J 3 bases; nucleotides not matched to a gene: 14. The CDR3 nucleotides are TGTGCCAGCAGCAGGACTTCCGGGACAGCTAGAACAGATACGCAGTATTTT. Its translation: CASSRTSGTARTDTQYF. The variable domain in full, with the rest retrieved from reference TRBV7-9 and TRBJ2-3, is DTGVSQNPRHKITKRGQNVTFRCDPISEHNRLYWYRQTLGQGPEFLTYFQNEAQLEKSRLLSDRFSAERPKGSFSTLEIQRTEQGDSAMYLCASSRTSGTARTDTQYFGPGTRLTVL.

CDR3 sequence reads: CASSPKARGLKAEAFF. The CDR3 DNA is TGTGCCAGCAGCCCCAAAGCCAGGGGGCTTAAGGCTGAAGCTTTCTTT. V gene TRBV7-8 combines with J gene TRBJ1-1; 8 bases line up with TRBD1. This CDR3 has 16 residues. CDR1 and CDR2 from the germline V gene are SGHVS and FQNEAQ. J gave up 6 bases and V 5 bases, and 14 bases lay outside the gene matches.

This chain joins TRBV5-6 and TRBJ2-7; TRBD2 matches 14 bases. The CDR3 runs 16 residues. Germline V gene lookup returns CDR1 SGHDT and CDR2 YYEEEE. Trimming took 3 bases from V and 5 from J; bases not matched to a gene: 7. The CDR3 DNA reads as TGTGCCAGCAGCTACTCCCGGACTAGCGGGGGGAACGAGCAGTACTTC. Translation: CASSYSRTSGGNEQYF. Filled out from reference TRBV5-6 and TRBJ2-7, the complete variable domain reads DAGVTQSPTHLIKTRGQQVTLRCSPKSGHDTVSWYQQALGQGPQFIFQYYEEEERQRGNFPDRFSGHQFPNYSSELNVNALLLGDSALYLCASSYSRTSGGNEQYFGPGTRLTVT.

V is TRBV7-9 and J is TRBJ2-4; D unclear. Trimming removed 4 bases at V and 0 bases at J, with 19 bases between. This CDR3 has 18 amino acids. Germline CDR1 reads SEHNR; CDR2 reads FQNEAQ (reference sequence). CDR3 sequence (DNA): TGTGCCAGCAGCTCTCCCACAGAGAACCTACTAGCCAAAAACATTCAGTACTTC. It codes for CASSSPTENLLAKNIQYF. The full variable domain, in which reference TRBV7-9 and TRBJ2-4 provide the parts outside the CDR3, is DTGVSQNPRHKITKRGQNVTFRCDPISEHNRLYWYRQTLGQGPEFLTYFQNEAQLEKSRLLSDRFSAERPKGSFSTLEIQRTEQGDSAMYLCASSSPTENLLAKNIQYFGAGTRLSVL.

The J gene is TRBJ1-1, the V gene TRBV5-1, with 7 nucleotides matching TRBD1. This CDR3 has 15 residues. Germline CDR1 SGHRS, CDR2 YFSETQ. V gave up 0 bases and J gave up 4 bases; unmatched junction bases: 6. CDR3 sequence: CASSLGGQVPTEAFF. DNA of the CDR3: TGCGCCAGCAGCTTGGGTGGACAGGTCCCCACTGAAGCTTTCTTT. The complete variable domain, with remaining parts taken from reference TRBV5-1 and TRBJ1-1, reads KAGVTQTPRYLIKTRGQQVTLSCSPISGHRSVSWYQQTPGQGLQFLFEYFSETQRNKGNFPGRFSGRQFSNSRSEMNVSTLELGDSALYLCASSLGGQVPTEAFFGQGTRLTVV.